This section outlines one TCR beta chain sequence together with its context. Its antigen remains unknown. Sequencing relied on a cDNA template that was reverse transcribed from extracted RNA. Generated by immunoSEQ multiplex PCR, the TCRdb table keeps only in-frame clones and is missing some. The sample gives some 110,000 clones, around two fifths of which show up once; over 3% is in the top ten. The data are from a study of CD8+ T cells in alopecia areata. General study results and limits: Shared TCR sequences were less clear between patients than in mice, possibly partly from HLA diversity.

There are 14 residues in the CDR3. V gave up 2 bases and J gave up 5 bases, with 13 bases separating them. Germline CDR1 is SGHRS and CDR2 is YFSETQ. Sorting of CD4+ and CD8+ T cells was performed on PBMCs. This clonotype originated in a human donor with alopecia areata. The material sequenced was CD4+ T cells sorted from blood. V and J are TRBV5-1 and TRBJ2-5; tentative D call: TRBD1 (6 bases). The chain's CDR3 is CASSFNGQSETQYF. CDR3 nucleotides: TGCGCCAGCAGCTTCAACGGACAGTCGGAGACCCAGTACTTC.